This TCR beta chain stems from a study of blood T cells in healthy people across ages. Primers used in a second PCR of roughly 7 to 12 cycles were a sample-barcoded 5' primer and a J-beta primer mix. Using its own MiXCR run on the 5' RACE reads, TCRdb lists one record per CDR3 protein. The sample contains 350,000 to 450,000 distinct CDR3 sequences, approximately 51% of which appear only once. The specimen was blood. The source of this sequence is a man aged 60 to 69 in good health.

The CDR3 DNA reads as TGTGCCATCAGTGAGGGGAACAATGAGCAGTACTTC. Translating it yields CAISEGNNEQYF. The V and J genes are TRBV10-3 and TRBJ2-7; no firm D call. Germline V gene data show CDR1 as ENHRY and CDR2 as SYGVKD. This CDR3 contains 12 residues. Trimming stripped 2 bases from V and 7 bases from J, with 9 bases between.